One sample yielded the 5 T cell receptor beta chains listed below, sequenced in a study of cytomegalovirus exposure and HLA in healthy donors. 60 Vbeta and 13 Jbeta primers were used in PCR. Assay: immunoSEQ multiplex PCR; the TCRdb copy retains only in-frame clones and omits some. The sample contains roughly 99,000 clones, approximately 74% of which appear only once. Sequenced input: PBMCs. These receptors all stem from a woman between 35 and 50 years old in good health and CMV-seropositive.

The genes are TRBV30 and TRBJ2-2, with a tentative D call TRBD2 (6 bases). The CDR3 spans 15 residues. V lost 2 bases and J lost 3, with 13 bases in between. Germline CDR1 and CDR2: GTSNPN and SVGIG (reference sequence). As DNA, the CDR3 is TGTGCCTGGAGTTTCGGCGGGGAGCACACCGGGGAGCTGTTTTTT. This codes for CAWSFGGEHTGELFF.

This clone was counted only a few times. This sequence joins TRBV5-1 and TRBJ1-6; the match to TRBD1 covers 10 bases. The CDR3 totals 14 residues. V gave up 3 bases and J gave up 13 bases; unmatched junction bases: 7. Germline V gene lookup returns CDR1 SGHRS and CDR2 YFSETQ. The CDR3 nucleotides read TGCGCCAGCAGCTCCGGGACAGGGGAATTCCCCCTCCACTTT. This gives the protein CASSSGTGEFPLHF. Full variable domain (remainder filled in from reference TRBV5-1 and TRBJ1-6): KAGVTQTPRYLIKTRGQQVTLSCSPISGHRSVSWYQQTPGQGLQFLFEYFSETQRNKGNFPGRFSGRQFSNSRSEMNVSTLELGDSALYLCASSSGTGEFPLHFGNGTRLTVT.

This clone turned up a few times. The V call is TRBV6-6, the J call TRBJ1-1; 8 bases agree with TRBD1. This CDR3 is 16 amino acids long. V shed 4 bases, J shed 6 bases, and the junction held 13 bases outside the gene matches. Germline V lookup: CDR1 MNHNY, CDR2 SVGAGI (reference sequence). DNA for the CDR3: TGTGCCAGCAGTTCCATCATCTCAGGGGGCGCGGCTGAAGCTTTCTTT. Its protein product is CASSSIISGGAAEAFF.

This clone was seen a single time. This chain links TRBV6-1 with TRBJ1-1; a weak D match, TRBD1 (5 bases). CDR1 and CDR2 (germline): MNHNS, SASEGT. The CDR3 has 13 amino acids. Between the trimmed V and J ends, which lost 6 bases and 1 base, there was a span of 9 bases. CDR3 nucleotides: TGTGCCAGCAGAAAACAGGAGAACACTGAAGCTTTCTTT. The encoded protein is CASRKQENTEAFF.

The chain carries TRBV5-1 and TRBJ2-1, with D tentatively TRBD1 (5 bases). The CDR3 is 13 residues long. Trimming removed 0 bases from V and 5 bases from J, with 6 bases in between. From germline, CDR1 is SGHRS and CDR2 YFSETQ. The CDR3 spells CASSLEGDNEQFF. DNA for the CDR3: TGCGCCAGCAGCTTGGAAGGGGACAATGAGCAGTTCTTC.